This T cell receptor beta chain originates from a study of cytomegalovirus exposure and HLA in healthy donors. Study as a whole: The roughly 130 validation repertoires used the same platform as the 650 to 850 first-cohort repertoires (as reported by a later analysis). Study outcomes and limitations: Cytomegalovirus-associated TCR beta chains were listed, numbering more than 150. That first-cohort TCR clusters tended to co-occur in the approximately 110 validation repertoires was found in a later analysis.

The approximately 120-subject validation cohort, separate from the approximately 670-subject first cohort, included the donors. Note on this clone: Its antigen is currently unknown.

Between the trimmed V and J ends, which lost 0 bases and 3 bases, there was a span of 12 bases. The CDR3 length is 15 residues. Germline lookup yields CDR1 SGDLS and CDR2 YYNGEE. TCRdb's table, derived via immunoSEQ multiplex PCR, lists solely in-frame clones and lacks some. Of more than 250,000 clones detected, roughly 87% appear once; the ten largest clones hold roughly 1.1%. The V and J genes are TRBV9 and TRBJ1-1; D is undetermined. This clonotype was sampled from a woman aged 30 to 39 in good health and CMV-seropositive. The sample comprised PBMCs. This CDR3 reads CASSVGLWEDTEAFF. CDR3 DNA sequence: TGTGCCAGCAGCGTAGGCTTATGGGAGGACACTGAAGCTTTCTTT. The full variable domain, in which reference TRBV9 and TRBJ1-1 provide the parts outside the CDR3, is DSGVTQTPKHLITATGQRVTLRCSPRSGDLSVYWYQQSLDQGLQFLIQYYNGEERAKGNILERFSAQQFPDLHSELNLSSLELGDSALYFCASSVGLWEDTEAFFGQGTRLTVV.